These T cell receptor beta chains were read from a single sample in a study of T-cell reconstitution after alpha-beta-depleted transplantation in children. MiXCR, applied by TCRdb to the PCR reads, yields one record per CDR3 protein. This sample has a few hundred thousand distinct CDR3 sequences, with around 9.7% found just once. This sample comprised PBMCs from the stem cell graft donor, obtained from the stem cell graft. The source of these receptors is a human donor who donated a stem cell graft to a child with SCID. CDR3s include the opening cysteine and the closing phenylalanine or tryptophan. The D gene is left open where the match is weak. The size of a clone is reported for some rows only, either as once, few or many, or as a class for expanded clones.

abundance: many
d_gene: .
j_gene: TRBJ1-1
v_gene: TRBV20-1
CDR3aa: CSARDSTSFEAFF
CDR3nt: TGCAGTGCTAGAGATTCGACTTCCTTTGAAGCTTTCTTT

abundance: many
d_gene: .
j_gene: TRBJ2-3
v_gene: TRBV27
CDR3aa: CASSPTGDLKHGGADTQYF
CDR3nt: TGTGCCAGCAGTCCGACAGGGGACCTAAAACATGGGGGGGCAGATACGCAGTATTTT

abundance: many
d_gene: .
j_gene: TRBJ2-2
v_gene: TRBV5-1
CDR3aa: CASSIVAVNTGELFF
CDR3nt: TGCGCCAGCAGCATAGTAGCGGTAAACACCGGGGAGCTGTTTTTT

abundance: many
d_gene: TRBD1
j_gene: TRBJ1-5
v_gene: TRBV4-2
CDR3aa: CASSQEAGQQYPYQPQHF
CDR3nt: TGTGCCAGCAGCCAAGAGGCGGGACAGCAATACCCTTATCAGCCCCAGCATTTT

abundance: few
d_gene: .
j_gene: TRBJ1-1
v_gene: TRBV5-1
CDR3aa: CASSRTYQNTEAFF
CDR3nt: TGCGCCAGCAGCCGAACCTACCAGAACACTGAAGCTTTCTTT

abundance: many
d_gene: .
j_gene: TRBJ1-5
v_gene: TRBV20-1
CDR3aa: CSAREQAVRGQPQHF
CDR3nt: TGCAGTGCTAGAGAGCAGGCGGTTAGAGGCCAGCCCCAGCATTTT

abundance: many
d_gene: .
j_gene: TRBJ2-2
v_gene: TRBV12-3/TRBV12-4
CDR3aa: CASSLSYTGELFF
CDR3nt: TGTGCCAGCAGTTTGAGTTACACCGGGGAGCTGTTTTTT

abundance: many
d_gene: .
j_gene: TRBJ2-7
v_gene: TRBV6-2/TRBV6-3
CDR3aa: CASRHRYEQYF
CDR3nt: TGTGCCAGCAGGCACCGTTACGAGCAGTACTTC

abundance: many
d_gene: .
j_gene: TRBJ2-5
v_gene: TRBV18
CDR3aa: CASSPRGTDQETQYF
CDR3nt: TGTGCCAGCTCACCACGCGGGACGGACCAAGAGACCCAGTACTTC

abundance: many
d_gene: .
j_gene: TRBJ1-1
v_gene: TRBV10-3
CDR3aa: CAISDSVLENTEAFF
CDR3nt: TGTGCCATCAGTGACTCTGTTTTGGAGAACACTGAAGCTTTCTTT

abundance: .
d_gene: .
j_gene: TRBJ2-1
v_gene: TRBV30
CDR3aa: CAWSYGDRRDNEQFF
CDR3nt: TGTGCCTGGAGTTACGGGGACCGGCGGGACAATGAGCAGTTCTTC

abundance: many
d_gene: TRBD2
j_gene: TRBJ2-5
v_gene: TRBV12-3/TRBV12-4
CDR3aa: CASSLAMTSDQETQYF
CDR3nt: TGTGCCAGCAGTTTAGCGATGACTAGCGACCAAGAGACCCAGTACTTC

abundance: many
d_gene: TRBD1
j_gene: TRBJ2-3
v_gene: TRBV20-1
CDR3aa: CSARGSGGLTDTQYF
CDR3nt: TGCAGTGCTAGAGGGTCAGGGGGCCTCACAGATACGCAGTATTTT

abundance: many
d_gene: .
j_gene: TRBJ1-3
v_gene: TRBV5-1
CDR3aa: CASSNGPVSGNTIYF
CDR3nt: TGCGCCAGCAGCAACGGCCCCGTCTCTGGAAACACCATATATTTT

abundance: many
d_gene: .
j_gene: TRBJ1-6
v_gene: TRBV6-5
CDR3aa: CASSRQAAISNSPLHF
CDR3nt: TGTGCCAGCAGCAGACAGGCGGCAATTTCTAATTCACCCCTCCACTTT

abundance: many
d_gene: TRBD2
j_gene: TRBJ2-3
v_gene: TRBV6-5
CDR3aa: CASSLTSGGAADTQYF
CDR3nt: TGTGCCAGCAGTTTAACTAGCGGGGGGGCGGCAGATACGCAGTATTTT

abundance: .
d_gene: .
j_gene: TRBJ2-2
v_gene: TRBV29-1
CDR3aa: CSVARVGALFF
CDR3nt: TGCAGCGTTGCGCGTGTCGGGGCGCTGTTTTTT

abundance: .
d_gene: .
j_gene: TRBJ2-5
v_gene: TRBV7-3
CDR3aa: CASSPDPGMGKTQYF
CDR3nt: TGTGCCAGCAGCCCTGACCCGGGCATGGGGAAGACCCAGTACTTC

abundance: .
d_gene: TRBD1
j_gene: TRBJ2-1
v_gene: TRBV6-5
CDR3aa: CASSYGQGVRNEQFF
CDR3nt: TGTGCCAGCAGTTACGGACAGGGAGTTAGGAATGAGCAGTTCTTC

abundance: many
d_gene: .
j_gene: TRBJ2-3
v_gene: TRBV20-1
CDR3aa: CSASTDTQYF
CDR3nt: TGCAGTGCTAGCACAGATACGCAGTATTTT

abundance: many
d_gene: TRBD1
j_gene: TRBJ1-1
v_gene: TRBV9
CDR3aa: CASSATGDTEAFF
CDR3nt: TGTGCCAGCAGCGCGACAGGGGACACTGAAGCTTTCTTT

abundance: many
d_gene: .
j_gene: TRBJ2-7
v_gene: TRBV5-1
CDR3aa: CASSLAPGNSYEQYF
CDR3nt: TGCGCCAGCAGCTTGGCTCCGGGGAACTCCTACGAGCAGTACTTC

abundance: many
d_gene: TRBD2
j_gene: TRBJ2-5
v_gene: TRBV10-3
CDR3aa: CAISTGGRDPLNGETQYF
CDR3nt: TGTGCCATCAGTACCGGTGGGAGGGACCCCCTCAATGGAGAGACCCAGTACTTC

abundance: few
d_gene: TRBD1
j_gene: TRBJ1-2
v_gene: TRBV2
CDR3aa: CASSYGTGDGYTF
CDR3nt: TGTGCCAGCAGTTACGGGACAGGTGATGGCTACACCTTC

abundance: few
d_gene: TRBD1
j_gene: TRBJ2-1
v_gene: TRBV12-3/TRBV12-4
CDR3aa: CASCLVGQGLQSSYNEQFF
CDR3nt: TGTGCCAGCTGTTTAGTAGGACAGGGACTTCAAAGCTCCTACAATGAGCAGTTCTTC

abundance: few
d_gene: TRBD2
j_gene: TRBJ2-1
v_gene: TRBV12-3/TRBV12-4
CDR3aa: CASSLGSGGTNEQFF
CDR3nt: TGTGCCAGCAGTTTAGGTAGCGGGGGGACCAATGAGCAGTTCTTC

abundance: .
d_gene: TRBD2
j_gene: TRBJ2-3
v_gene: TRBV24-1
CDR3aa: CATSDRTSGGGVDTQYF
CDR3nt: TGTGCCACCAGTGACCGGACTAGCGGGGGAGGGGTAGATACGCAGTATTTT

abundance: many
d_gene: .
j_gene: TRBJ2-7
v_gene: TRBV12-3/TRBV12-4
CDR3aa: CASSRTPVEYEQYF
CDR3nt: TGTGCCAGCAGCAGGACCCCGGTGGAGTACGAGCAGTACTTC

abundance: many
d_gene: TRBD2
j_gene: TRBJ2-3
v_gene: TRBV20-1
CDR3aa: CSAILWGTSGTDTQYF
CDR3nt: TGCAGTGCTATCCTTTGGGGGACTAGCGGCACAGATACGCAGTATTTT

abundance: many
d_gene: .
j_gene: TRBJ2-7
v_gene: TRBV12-3/TRBV12-4
CDR3aa: CASSPGRSGTYEQYF
CDR3nt: TGTGCCAGCAGTCCCGGCAGGTCGGGCACCTACGAGCAGTACTTC

abundance: few
d_gene: TRBD1
j_gene: TRBJ1-1
v_gene: TRBV5-1
CDR3aa: CASSLATFQTRDSLARGAFF
CDR3nt: TGCGCCAGCAGCTTGGCTACTTTTCAAACTAGGGACAGTCTCGCCCGAGGAGCTTTCTTT

abundance: many
d_gene: TRBD1
j_gene: TRBJ1-2
v_gene: TRBV2
CDR3aa: CASSSMAINRDRDNYGYTF
CDR3nt: TGTGCCAGCAGTTCTATGGCTATAAACCGGGACAGGGATAACTATGGCTACACCTTC

abundance: many
d_gene: .
j_gene: TRBJ1-5
v_gene: TRBV20-1
CDR3aa: CSAIGQINQPQHF
CDR3nt: TGCAGTGCGATAGGACAGATCAATCAGCCCCAGCATTTT

abundance: many
d_gene: TRBD1
j_gene: TRBJ1-5
v_gene: TRBV12-3/TRBV12-4
CDR3aa: CASSSGQQGGRNQPQHF
CDR3nt: TGTGCCAGCAGTTCGGGACAGCAAGGGGGTAGAAATCAGCCCCAGCATTTT

abundance: .
d_gene: .
j_gene: TRBJ2-3
v_gene: TRBV5-5
CDR3aa: CASSLMGVPSTDTQYF
CDR3nt: TGTGCCAGCAGCCTGATGGGGGTACCCAGCACAGATACGCAGTATTTT

abundance: few
d_gene: .
j_gene: TRBJ1-2
v_gene: TRBV4-2
CDR3aa: CASSQVAVNYGYTF
CDR3nt: TGTGCCAGCAGCCAAGTAGCCGTGAACTATGGCTACACCTTC

abundance: many
d_gene: .
j_gene: TRBJ1-2
v_gene: TRBV21-1
CDR3aa: CASSTGGSSGYTF
CDR3nt: TGTGCCAGCAGTACAGGGGGCTCAAGTGGCTACACCTTC

abundance: many
d_gene: .
j_gene: TRBJ2-6
v_gene: TRBV7-4
CDR3aa: CASSLAPRGANVLTF
CDR3nt: TGTGCCAGCAGCTTAGCGCCTCGTGGGGCCAACGTCCTGACTTTC

abundance: many
d_gene: TRBD1
j_gene: TRBJ2-2
v_gene: TRBV11-2
CDR3aa: CASSRTGLTGELFF
CDR3nt: TGTGCCAGCAGCCGGACAGGGCTCACCGGGGAGCTGTTTTTT

abundance: few
d_gene: .
j_gene: TRBJ1-5
v_gene: TRBV7-9
CDR3aa: CASSLAADQPQHF
CDR3nt: TGTGCCAGCAGCTTAGCGGCCGATCAGCCCCAGCATTTT

abundance: many
d_gene: TRBD1
j_gene: TRBJ2-7
v_gene: TRBV5-6
CDR3aa: CASSLHRGPTYEQYF
CDR3nt: TGTGCCAGCAGCTTGCACAGGGGGCCAACCTACGAGCAGTACTTC

abundance: many
d_gene: .
j_gene: TRBJ1-2
v_gene: TRBV4-1
CDR3aa: CASTSQGNYGYTF
CDR3nt: TGCGCCAGCACCTCACAGGGAAACTATGGCTACACCTTC

abundance: many
d_gene: .
j_gene: TRBJ1-5
v_gene: TRBV12-3/TRBV12-4
CDR3aa: CASSPRGRGVGQPQHF
CDR3nt: TGTGCCAGCAGTCCCCGGGGCAGGGGAGTCGGTCAGCCCCAGCATTTT

abundance: many
d_gene: .
j_gene: TRBJ1-2
v_gene: TRBV20-1
CDR3aa: CSARGPGYGYTF
CDR3nt: TGCAGTGCTAGAGGGCCCGGCTATGGCTACACCTTC

abundance: many
d_gene: .
j_gene: TRBJ2-2
v_gene: TRBV11-1
CDR3aa: CASMGVPGELFF
CDR3nt: TGTGCCAGCATGGGGGTCCCCGGGGAGCTGTTTTTT

abundance: many
d_gene: TRBD1
j_gene: TRBJ1-1
v_gene: TRBV5-1
CDR3aa: CASSLRDRGHNEAFF
CDR3nt: TGCGCCAGCAGCCTCCGGGACAGGGGGCACAATGAAGCTTTCTTT

abundance: many
d_gene: TRBD2
j_gene: TRBJ2-5
v_gene: TRBV5-6
CDR3aa: CASSVSGVEETQYF
CDR3nt: TGTGCCAGCAGCGTTAGCGGGGTGGAAGAGACCCAGTACTTC

abundance: many
d_gene: .
j_gene: TRBJ1-2
v_gene: TRBV4-2
CDR3aa: CASSQDRGAGLYGYTF
CDR3nt: TGTGCCAGCAGCCAAGATAGGGGCGCCGGACTATATGGCTACACCTTC

abundance: many
d_gene: TRBD1
j_gene: TRBJ1-6
v_gene: TRBV7-8
CDR3aa: CASSQSPGQGNSPLHF
CDR3nt: TGTGCCAGCAGCCAAAGTCCGGGACAGGGAAATTCACCCCTCCACTTT

abundance: .
d_gene: TRBD1
j_gene: TRBJ2-2
v_gene: TRBV5-1
CDR3aa: CASSFGQGDTGELFF
CDR3nt: TGCGCCAGCAGCTTCGGGCAGGGGGACACCGGGGAGCTGTTTTTT

abundance: many
d_gene: .
j_gene: TRBJ1-2
v_gene: TRBV7-9
CDR3aa: CASSFTIRDRQGYTF
CDR3nt: TGTGCCAGCAGCTTCACGATAAGAGACAGACAGGGCTACACCTTC

abundance: few
d_gene: .
j_gene: TRBJ1-1
v_gene: TRBV29-1
CDR3aa: CSVAILTENTEAFF
CDR3nt: TGCAGCGTGGCCATCTTGACAGAGAACACTGAAGCTTTCTTT

abundance: .
d_gene: .
j_gene: TRBJ2-2
v_gene: TRBV20-1
CDR3aa: CSATNPANTGELFF
CDR3nt: TGCAGTGCTACAAACCCGGCGAACACTGGGGAGCTGTTTTTT

abundance: many
d_gene: .
j_gene: TRBJ1-2
v_gene: TRBV5-1
CDR3aa: CASSTTAYGYTF
CDR3nt: TGCGCCAGCAGCACGACAGCCTATGGCTACACCTTC